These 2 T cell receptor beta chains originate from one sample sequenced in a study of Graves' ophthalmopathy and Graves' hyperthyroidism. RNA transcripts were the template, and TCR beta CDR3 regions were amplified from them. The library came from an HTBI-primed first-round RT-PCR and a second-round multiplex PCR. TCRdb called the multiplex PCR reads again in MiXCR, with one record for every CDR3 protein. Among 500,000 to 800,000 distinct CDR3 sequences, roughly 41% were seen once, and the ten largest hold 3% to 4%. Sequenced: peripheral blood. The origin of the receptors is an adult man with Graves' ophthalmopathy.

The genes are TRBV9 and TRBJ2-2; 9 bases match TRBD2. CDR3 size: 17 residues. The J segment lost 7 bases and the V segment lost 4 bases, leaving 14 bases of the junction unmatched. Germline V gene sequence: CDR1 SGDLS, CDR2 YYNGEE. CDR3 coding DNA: TGTGCCAGCAGCCGTAGAGGGGCGGGAGGGCCGGACGGGGAGCTGTTTTTT. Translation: CASSRRGAGGPDGELFF.

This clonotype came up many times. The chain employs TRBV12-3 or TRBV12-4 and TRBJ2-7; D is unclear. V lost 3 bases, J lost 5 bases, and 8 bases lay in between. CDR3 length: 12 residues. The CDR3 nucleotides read TGTGCCAGCAGTTTGGTATTTCACGAGCAGTACTTC. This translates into CASSLVFHEQYF.